The rows below give T cell receptor beta chains drawn from one sample of a study of identical twins. Each CDR3 protein is one row after TCRdb ran MiXCR on the 5' RACE reads. This table holds 200,000 to 300,000 distinct CDR3 sequences, 7% to 8.5% found once. This sample also appeared in a second study, on yellow fever vaccine responses in identical twins.

Source material: CD8+ T cells sorted from blood. The source of these receptors is a woman aged 18-29 years in good health. CDR3s include the opening cysteine and the closing phenylalanine or tryptophan. The D gene is left open where the match is weak. Expanded clones are given a class, and other clones once, few, many or no size at all.

>-|TRBJ2-1|TRBV5-6|few
TGTGCCAGCAGCTACACTAGTTACAATGAGCAGTTCTTC
CASSYTSYNEQFF
>-|TRBJ2-2|TRBV7-8|few
TGTGCCAGCAGCTCACCGGAAGACAGCCATACGAACACCGGGGAGCTGTTTTTT
CASSSPEDSHTNTGELFF
>-|TRBJ2-1|TRBV4-2|few
TGTGCCAGCAGCCAAGACGCGACAGGTGTCTACAATGAGCAGTTCTTC
CASSQDATGVYNEQFF
>-|TRBJ2-1|TRBV12-3/TRBV12-4|many
TGTGCCAGCAGCCGCAATGAGCAGTTCTTC
CASSRNEQFF
>-|TRBJ2-3|TRBV24-1|many
TGTGCCACCAGTGATTTACCGGATGGTAGCACAGATACGCAGTATTTT
CATSDLPDGSTDTQYF
>-|TRBJ2-5|TRBV11-1|many
TGTGCCAGCAGCCCAGGGGACTCGTACCAAGAGACCCAGTACTTC
CASSPGDSYQETQYF
>-|TRBJ2-1|TRBV27|few
TGTGCCAGCAGTTCCTCGGAGTTCAATGAGCAGTTCTTC
CASSSSEFNEQFF
>TRBD2|TRBJ2-7|TRBV3-1|few
TGTGCCAGCAGCCATGCTAGCGGCAGAGGCTCCTACGAGCAGTACTTC
CASSHASGRGSYEQYF
>TRBD2|TRBJ2-1|TRBV4-1|many
TGCGCCAGCAGTCGAGGGCGGGAGCGCAGGGACAATGAGCAGTTCTTC
CASSRGRERRDNEQFF
>-|TRBJ1-1|TRBV9|many
TGTGCCAGCAGCACCGAAAGCCTTTCGAACACTGAAGCTTTCTTT
CASSTESLSNTEAFF
>TRBD1|TRBJ1-1|TRBV7-2|few
TGTGCCAGCAGCTTCCCCCGGGACAGGGGGCTTAACACTGAAGCTTTCTTT
CASSFPRDRGLNTEAFF
>-|TRBJ2-1|TRBV15|many
TGTGCCACCAGCAGAGATTCAGGGGCTTCGGGTGAGCAGTTCTTC
CATSRDSGASGEQFF
>TRBD2|TRBJ2-3|TRBV20-1|few
TGCAGTGCTAATGGGATGGCGGGAGGGCTGACACTTAGCGATACGCAGTATTTT
CSANGMAGGLTLSDTQYF
>-|TRBJ2-1|TRBV5-8|-
TGTGCCAGCAGCTGGGAAGGTGGGTTACCTGGCAATGAGCAGTTCTTC
CASSWEGGLPGNEQFF
>TRBD2|TRBJ2-1|TRBV7-6|many
TGTGCCAGCAGCTTAGGATGGTCTAGCGGGACTTCGGACTACAATGAGCAGTTCTTC
CASSLGWSSGTSDYNEQFF
>TRBD2|TRBJ2-6|TRBV7-3|-
TGTGCCAGCAGCTCTTCCCTCCGGGACTACTCTGACTCTGGGGCCAACGTCCTGACTTTC
CASSSSLRDYSDSGANVLTF